This entry lists 23 T cell receptor beta chains sequenced from one sample in a study of T cell responses to AZD1222 COVID-19 vaccine. Profiling relied on immunoSEQ multiplex PCR, and the TCRdb table lists in-frame clones only, not all of them. The data show more than 75,000 clones, approximately 90% seen once. The sample consisted of peripheral blood, taken on day 0 of AZD1222 vaccination. These receptor sequences come from an adult in good health.

The V gene is TRBV12-3 or TRBV12-4, the J gene TRBJ1-4; unclear D gene. This CDR3 has 11 residues. V was trimmed by 9 bases and J by 10 bases, leaving 12 bases between them. DNA of the CDR3: TGTGCCAGTGGACCCGAGGGAAAACTGTTTTTT. Its protein product is CASGPEGKLFF.

The count of this clone is one. The chain is built from TRBV19 and TRBJ2-5; the D gene could be TRBD1 or TRBD2 (7 bases each). Trimming cost V 2 bases and J 2 bases, with 18 bases left between them. Germline V lookup: CDR1 LNHDA, CDR2 SQIVND (reference sequence). This CDR3 spans 17 amino acids. Here the CDR3 reads CASSIRGPGGGQETQYF. CDR3 DNA sequence: TGTGCCAGTAGTATAAGGGGCCCAGGGGGAGGGCAAGAGACCCAGTACTTC.

V usage is TRBV18 and J usage is TRBJ2-7, with 9 bases identical to TRBD1. The V and J ends lost 3 bases and 0 bases, in that order; junction bases with no gene match: 9. This CDR3 spans 17 amino acids. The germline V gene encodes CDR1 KGHSH and CDR2 LQKENI. CDR3 nucleotide sequence: TGTGCCAGCTCACCCAGGAGGGGACAGGGAGGCTCCTACGAGCAGTACTTC. Residues: CASSPRRGQGGSYEQYF. The whole variable domain, remainder taken from reference TRBV18 and TRBJ2-7, is NAGVMQNPRHLVRRRGQEARLRCSPMKGHSHVYWYRQLPEEGLKFMVYLQKENIIDESGMPKERFSAEFPKEGPSILRIQQVVRGDSAAYFCASSPRRGQGGSYEQYFGPGTRLTVT.

The chain recombines TRBV28 with TRBJ2-5; TRBD1 or TRBD2 may be the D gene (5 bases each). The germline CDR1 and CDR2 sequences are MDHEN and SYDVKM. The CDR3 is 16 amino acids. V lost 6 bases and J 5 bases, leaving 22 bases between the germline ends. For the CDR3, the DNA is TGTGCCAGCAGATCCACACAGGCCCCGACGGGGGAGACCCAGTACTTC. Encoded protein: CASRSTQAPTGETQYF.

This chain uses TRBV25-1 with TRBJ2-7; 7 nucleotides align to TRBD1. Losses at the gene ends were 8 bases for V and 3 bases for J; bases not matched to a gene: 10. CDR1 and CDR2 from the germline V gene are MGHDK and SYGVNS. This CDR3 is 14 amino acids long. DNA of the CDR3: TGTGCCAGCGGAAAACGAGGGGGCAACTACGAGCAGTACTTC. It yields the protein CASGKRGGNYEQYF.

The rearrangement uses TRBV9 and TRBJ1-4; D may be TRBD1 (6 bases). The V and J ends lost 3 bases and 8 bases respectively, with 17 bases between them. The CDR3 consists of 15 residues. Germline lookup yields CDR1 SGDLS and CDR2 YYNGEE. CDR3 coding DNA: TGTGCCAGCAGCGCCCCGAAAGGGGGTGTCGAAAAACTGTTTTTT. It translates to CASSAPKGGVEKLFF.

This chain connects TRBV6-5 to TRBJ1-1; D is unresolved. The CDR3 loop spans 13 amino acids. Germline CDR1 and CDR2: MNHEY and SVGAGI. Trimming removed 10 bases from V and 0 bases from J, with 12 bases in between. The DNA for the CDR3 is TGTGCCACCAGAGGATACCTGAACACTGAAGCTTTCTTT. It translates to CATRGYLNTEAFF.

The CDR3 loop reads CASRPDRDWGGYTF. As DNA, the CDR3 is TGTGCCAGCAGACCGGACAGGGACTGGGGTGGCTACACCTTC. This chain joins TRBV27 and TRBJ1-2; 8 bases line up with TRBD1. The CDR3 spans 14 residues. V shed 6 bases and J 7 bases; nucleotides not matched to a gene: 10. Germline V gene sequence: CDR1 MNHEY, CDR2 SMNVEV (reference sequence).

The rearrangement links TRBV6-4 to TRBJ2-1; D is possibly TRBD2 (6 bases). The V gene lost 6 bases and the J gene lost 3 bases, with 15 bases spanning the gap. The CDR3 is 15 amino acids. Looked up from germline, CDR1 is MRHNA and CDR2 is SNTAGT. DNA for the CDR3: TGTGCCAGCAGCAAAGCGGGCGAAAACTACAATGAGCAGTTCTTC. Its protein product is CASSKAGENYNEQFF.

The genes are TRBV15 and TRBJ2-4; 11 bases match TRBD1. V shed 3 bases and J 4 bases; nucleotides not matched to a gene: 8. Germline V gene sequence: CDR1 LNHNV, CDR2 YYDKDF (reference sequence). This CDR3 contains 17 residues. As DNA, the CDR3 is TGTGCCACCAGCAGTGCGTTGGACAGGGGGCTAAAAAACATTCAGTACTTC. It encodes CATSSALDRGLKNIQYF.

This chain joins TRBV19 and TRBJ1-1; D might be TRBD1 (5 bases). The V gene's germline CDR1 is LNHDA and CDR2 SQIVND (reference sequence). The CDR3 sequence is 16 residues long. Trimming removed 5 bases from V and 0 bases from J, with 16 bases in between. This CDR3 is CASSLRGRWMNTEAFF. The DNA of the CDR3 is TGTGCCAGTAGTTTGCGGGGGAGATGGATGAACACTGAAGCTTTCTTT.

This chain links TRBV6-5 with TRBJ1-5; D remains ambiguous. CDR3 length: 15 residues. V lost 8 bases and J 0 bases, leaving 14 bases between the germline ends. Germline V gene data show CDR1 as MNHEY and CDR2 as SVGAGI. This chain's CDR3 is CASYAGRYSNQPQHF. The CDR3 bases are TGTGCCAGCTACGCGGGCCGGTATAGCAATCAGCCCCAGCATTTT.

The V and J genes are TRBV10-1 and TRBJ2-3; TRBD2 agrees at 7 bases. Germline trimming cut 0 bases from V and 4 bases from J; bases unmatched to any gene: 4. Germline assignment: CDR1 WNHNN and CDR2 SYGVQD (reference sequence). This CDR3 region has 15 residues. The CDR3 DNA reads as TGCGCCAGCAGTGAGTCACCTAGCGGAGCAGATACGCAGTATTTT. It translates to CASSESPSGADTQYF.

The rearrangement links TRBV7-3 to TRBJ2-1; D may be TRBD2 (5 bases). V was clipped by 3 bases and J by 0 bases, with 9 bases between them. The CDR3 covers 15 residues. Germline-derived CDR1 and CDR2 are SGHTA and FQGTGA. The CDR3 loop is CASSFSGDSYNEQFF. The CDR3 region has the DNA TGTGCCAGCAGCTTCAGCGGTGACTCCTACAATGAGCAGTTCTTC.

This chain links TRBV7-8 with TRBJ2-2, with 11 bases fitting TRBD2. CDR3 size: 16 residues. In germline, CDR1 is SGHVS, CDR2 FQNEAQ. J was trimmed by 2 bases and V by 3 bases; bases with no gene match: 2. The CDR3 coding sequence is TGTGCCAGCAGCTTTCTAGCGGGGGGAAACACCGGGGAGCTGTTTTTT. It codes for CASSFLAGGNTGELFF.

The chain combines TRBV12-3 or TRBV12-4 with TRBJ1-2; the match to TRBD1 covers 7 bases. V trimming: 6 bases; J trimming: 2 bases; junction bases outside the gene matches: 3. CDR3 length equals 13 residues. For the CDR3, the DNA is TGTGCCAGCAGCCAGACAGGGAACTATGGCTACACCTTC. Protein: CASSQTGNYGYTF.

This clone was seen only once. J is TRBJ1-1 and V is TRBV2; D is uncertain. Germline V gene lookup returns CDR1 SNHLY and CDR2 FYNNEI. Trimming left V 5 bases short and J 10 bases short, with 17 bases between. There are 13 residues in the CDR3. The CDR3 sequence is CASSLQPETRAFF. Written as DNA, the CDR3 is TGTGCCAGCAGTCTTCAACCGGAAACTCGAGCTTTCTTT.

V is TRBV6-2 or TRBV6-3 and J is TRBJ2-3, with TRBD1 matching 8 bases. The V and J ends lost 0 bases and 6 bases, in that order; junction bases with no gene match: 8. The CDR3 runs 16 residues. The germline gives CDR1 MNHEY, CDR2 SVGEGT. The CDR3 loop reads CASSYSGRGRDDTQYF. The DNA for the CDR3 is TGTGCCAGCAGTTACTCAGGCAGGGGGCGCGACGATACGCAGTATTTT.

The rearrangement links TRBV20-1 to TRBJ2-2, with unresolved D. From germline, CDR1 is DFQATT and CDR2 SNEGSKA (reference sequence). CDR3 length equals 12 residues. The V and J ends lost 3 bases and 1 base respectively, with 3 bases between them. DNA of the CDR3: TGCAGTGCTAGTGAGAACACCGGGGAGCTGTTTTTT. Protein sequence: CSASENTGELFF.

The rearrangement uses TRBV7-2 and TRBJ1-2, with D unresolved. V lost 5 bases to trimming and J lost 3 bases, with 13 bases between them. This CDR3 comprises 14 residues. Germline CDR1 reads SGHTA; CDR2 reads FQGNSA. This CDR3 is CASSTGPFDYGYTF. The CDR3 nucleotides read TGTGCCAGCAGCACCGGGCCTTTTGACTATGGCTACACCTTC.

The chain joins TRBV19 to TRBJ2-3; 12 nucleotides agree with TRBD1. CDR1 and CDR2 from the germline V gene are LNHDA and SQIVND (reference sequence). The V segment lost 4 bases and the J segment 4 bases; nucleotides outside the gene matches: 12. The CDR3 consists of 18 residues. The CDR3 protein is CASSSGDRGRGIPDTQYF. DNA of the CDR3: TGTGCCAGTAGTAGCGGGGACAGGGGGCGCGGGATTCCAGATACGCAGTATTTT.

The V gene is TRBV27, the J gene TRBJ1-6; maybe TRBD1 (6 bases). The length of the CDR3 is 14 residues. Looked up from germline, CDR1 is MNHEY and CDR2 is SMNVEV (reference sequence). V was trimmed by 3 bases and J by 7 bases, leaving 10 bases between them. The CDR3 reads CASSLQGINSPLHF. CDR3 DNA: TGTGCCAGCAGTTTGCAGGGGATAAATTCACCCCTCCACTTT.

The genes are TRBV18 and TRBJ2-7; no reliable D call. Germline V lookup: CDR1 KGHSH, CDR2 LQKENI. This CDR3 has 15 residues. V gave up 0 bases and J gave up 1 base, with 10 bases separating them. The CDR3 DNA follows: TGTGCCAGCTCACCACCATCGGTGAATTCCTACGAGCAGTACTTC. It encodes CASSPPSVNSYEQYF.